This TCR beta chain was identified in a study of CD8+ T cells in alopecia areata. Study observations and caveats: Across lesional scalp, and particularly alopecia totalis/universalis, clonality surpassed that of normal scalp.

In the case of this clone: The antigen remains unidentified.

This sample's treatment: oral pan-JAK inhibitor, 5-10 mg twice daily. As part of sample collection, lesional scalp punch biopsies and peripheral blood were taken from alopecia areata patients. Extracted RNA was reverse transcribed, and the resulting cDNA served as sequencing template. Clones were sequenced by immunoSEQ multiplex PCR, and TCRdb holds only the in-frame ones, with some missing. The profile covers under 350,000 clones, with 58% appearing a single time and about 1.7% taken by the ten largest. Trimming took off 1 base at V and 4 bases at J, with 19 bases between the two ends. CDR1 is LGHNA, CDR2 YSLEER, per germline. The CDR3 is 17 residues long.

This clonotype originated in a human donor with alopecia areata. The chain recombines TRBV4-3 with TRBJ1-2; no clear D. Sequenced material: CD4+ T cells sorted from blood, taken at week 24, from a patient treated with tofacitinib. The CDR3 nucleotides are TGCGCCAGCAGCCAAGTACCTGTAGGCCGCGTCGGCTATGGCTACACCTTC. This sequence encodes CASSQVPVGRVGYGYTF.